This T cell receptor beta chain was recovered during a study of blood T cell repertoires in COVID-19. Study context: Italy, Spain and the United States were the sources of the convalescent and acute COVID-19 samples. The cDNA or gDNA used as material had been derived from T cells, B-cell-depleted T cells, or PBMCs.

In the original processing: Counts of nucleated cells, estimated from reference gene primer amplification, were obtained. Measured with immunoSEQ multiplex PCR; TCRdb has only the in-frame clones, and not every one. V and J calls and clone size are copied from that table; D and trimming were computed from the DNA. Here the sample spans about 120,000 clones, 85% being singletons. Sequenced material: peripheral blood. The receptor's source is a man aged 40-49 years with acute or convalescent COVID-19.

CDR3 sequence (DNA): TGTGCCAGCAGCTCCGCCGGTCAGGGGAGAAATTCACCCCTCCACTTT. Amino acid sequence: CASSSAGQGRNSPLHF. This chain uses TRBV7-9 with TRBJ1-6, with D possibly matching TRBD1 (6 bases). CDR1 SEHNR and CDR2 FQNEAQ come from the germline V gene (reference sequence). The CDR3 is made up of 16 amino acids. V gave up 4 bases and J gave up 7 bases, with 17 bases separating them.